These 5 T cell receptor beta chains were all obtained from the same sample, sequenced in a study of CD8 T cells in ankylosing spondylitis. TCRdb re-analysed the 5' RACE reads in MiXCR, keeping a single row per CDR3 protein. The sample lists more than 300,000 distinct CDR3 sequences, around 10% occurring once. Sequencing used blood, either unsorted or a sorted T cell fraction (not recorded which). These receptor sequences come from a female donor with ankylosing spondylitis or in good health (not recorded which).

This clonotype has only a few counts. The gene calls are TRBV3-1 and TRBJ2-3, with D unresolved. The V end lost 6 bases, the J end lost 2 bases, and 9 bases lay between the germline ends. Germline values: CDR1 LGHDT, CDR2 YNNKEL (reference sequence). CDR3 length equals 13 residues. The CDR3 sequence: CASRAELTDTQYF. In nucleotides, the CDR3 is TGTGCCAGCAGGGCCGAGCTCACAGATACGCAGTATTTT.

Many counts were recorded for this clonotype. In DNA, the CDR3 is TGCAGTGCTAGAGATTCCGAACTAGGGGGGTATGGCTCCTACGAGCAGTACTTC. The encoded protein is CSARDSELGGYGSYEQYF. V is TRBV20-1 and J is TRBJ2-7; D could derive from TRBD1 or TRBD2 (6 bases each). With 0 bases removed from V and 0 bases from J, the gap between germline ends came to 21 bases. The CDR3 consists of 18 residues. Germline V gene sequence: CDR1 DFQATT, CDR2 SNEGSKA (reference sequence).

The rearrangement joins TRBV5-6 to TRBJ2-3; D is undetermined. The V gene lost 7 bases and the J gene lost 12 bases, with 21 bases spanning the gap. The CDR3 is 13 residues long. Germline CDR1 is SGHDT and CDR2 is YYEEEE. DNA for the CDR3: TGTGCCAGCGGCTCCGCGCTCCTTGTGCCTCAGTATTTT. This encodes CASGSALLVPQYF.

This clonotype was seen at least ten times. The genes are TRBV5-1 and TRBJ2-1; the match to TRBD2 covers 9 bases. The CDR3 consists of 18 residues. V gave up 1 base and J gave up 6 bases; unmatched junction bases: 14. Germline-derived CDR1 and CDR2 are SGHRS and YFSETQ. The CDR3 DNA sequence: TGCGCCAGCAGCTTGCTGGCGCCTAGCGGGGAAATAGGCAATGAGCAGTTCTTC. This codes for CASSLLAPSGEIGNEQFF.

The chain is built from TRBV14 and TRBJ2-2; TRBD2 might be the D (5 bases). Germline values: CDR1 SGHDN, CDR2 FVKESK. The V end lost 2 bases, the J end lost 8 bases, and 15 bases lay between the germline ends. The CDR3 covers 15 residues. In nucleotides, the CDR3 is TGTGCCAGCAGCCAATTCGGACTGGGGAGAGGGGAGCTGTTTTTT. It yields the protein CASSQFGLGRGELFF.